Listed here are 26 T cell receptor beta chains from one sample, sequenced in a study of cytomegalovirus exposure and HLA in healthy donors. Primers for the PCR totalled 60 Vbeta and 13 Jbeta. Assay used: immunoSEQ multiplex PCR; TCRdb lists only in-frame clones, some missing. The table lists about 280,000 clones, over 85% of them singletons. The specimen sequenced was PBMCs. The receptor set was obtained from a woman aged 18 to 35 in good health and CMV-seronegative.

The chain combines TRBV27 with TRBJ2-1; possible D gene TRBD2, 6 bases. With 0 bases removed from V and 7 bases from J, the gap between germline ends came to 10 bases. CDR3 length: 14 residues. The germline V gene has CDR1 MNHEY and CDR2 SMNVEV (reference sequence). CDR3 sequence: CASSLSGGDNEQFF. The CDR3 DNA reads TGTGCCAGCAGTTTATCGGGCGGGGATAATGAGCAGTTCTTC.

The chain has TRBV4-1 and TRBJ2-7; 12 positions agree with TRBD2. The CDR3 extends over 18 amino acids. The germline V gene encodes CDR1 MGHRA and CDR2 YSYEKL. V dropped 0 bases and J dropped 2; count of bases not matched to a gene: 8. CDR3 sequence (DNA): TGCGCCAGCAGCCAAGAGGGGCTAGCGGGGGGGGCGGCCTACGAGCAGTACTTC. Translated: CASSQEGLAGGAAYEQYF.

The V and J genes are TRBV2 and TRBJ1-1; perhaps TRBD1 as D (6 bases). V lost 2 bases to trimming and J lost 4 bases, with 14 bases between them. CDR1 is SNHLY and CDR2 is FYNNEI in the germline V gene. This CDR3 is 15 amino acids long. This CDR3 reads CASSESRGRATEAFF. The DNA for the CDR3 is TGTGCCAGCAGTGAATCCAGGGGCAGGGCCACTGAAGCTTTCTTT.

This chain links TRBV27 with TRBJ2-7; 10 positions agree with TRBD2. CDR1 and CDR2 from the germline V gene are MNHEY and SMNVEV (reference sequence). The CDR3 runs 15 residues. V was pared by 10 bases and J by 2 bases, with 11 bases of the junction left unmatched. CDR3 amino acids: CATGLSSGSAYEQYF. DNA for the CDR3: TGTGCCACCGGCCTTTCTAGCGGGAGTGCCTACGAGCAGTACTTC.

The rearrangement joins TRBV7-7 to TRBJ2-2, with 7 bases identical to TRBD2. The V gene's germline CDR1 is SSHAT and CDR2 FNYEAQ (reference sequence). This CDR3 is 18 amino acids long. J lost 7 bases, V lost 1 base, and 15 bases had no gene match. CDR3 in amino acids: CASSLEVPTSTSVGELFF. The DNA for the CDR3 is TGTGCCAGCAGCTTAGAGGTACCGACTAGCACCTCGGTCGGGGAGCTGTTTTTT.

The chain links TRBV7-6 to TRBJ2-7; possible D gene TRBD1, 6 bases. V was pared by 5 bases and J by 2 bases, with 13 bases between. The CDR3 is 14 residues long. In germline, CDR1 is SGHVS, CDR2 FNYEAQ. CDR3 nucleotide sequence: TGTGCCAGCAGCCGGGATACAGGGCCCTACGAGCAGTACTTC. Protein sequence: CASSRDTGPYEQYF.

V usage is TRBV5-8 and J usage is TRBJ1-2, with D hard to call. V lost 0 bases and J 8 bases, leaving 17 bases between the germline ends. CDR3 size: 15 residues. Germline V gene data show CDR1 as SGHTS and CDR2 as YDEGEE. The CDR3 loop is CASSLEPGGLGGYTF. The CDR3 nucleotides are TGTGCCAGCAGCTTGGAGCCAGGAGGGTTGGGAGGCTACACCTTC.

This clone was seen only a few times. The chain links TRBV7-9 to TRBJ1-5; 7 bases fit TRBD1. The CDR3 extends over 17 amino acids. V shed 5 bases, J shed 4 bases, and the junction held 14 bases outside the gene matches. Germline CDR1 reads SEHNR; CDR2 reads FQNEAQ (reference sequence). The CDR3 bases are TGTGCCAGCAGCCCAACCCTACAACAGGGGTTAAATCAGCCCCAGCATTTT. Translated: CASSPTLQQGLNQPQHF.

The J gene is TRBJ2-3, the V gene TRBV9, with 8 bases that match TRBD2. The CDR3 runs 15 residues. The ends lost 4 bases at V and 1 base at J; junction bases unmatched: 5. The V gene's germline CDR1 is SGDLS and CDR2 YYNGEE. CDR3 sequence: CASSPHGGGTDTQYF. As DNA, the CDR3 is TGTGCCAGCAGCCCCCACGGGGGGGGCACAGATACGCAGTATTTT.

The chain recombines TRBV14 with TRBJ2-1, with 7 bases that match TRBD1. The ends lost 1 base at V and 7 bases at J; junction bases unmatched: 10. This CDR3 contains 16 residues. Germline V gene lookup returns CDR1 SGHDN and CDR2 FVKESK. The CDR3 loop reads CASSQAGTDTLNEQFF. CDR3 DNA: TGTGCCAGCAGCCAAGCCGGGACAGACACCTTGAATGAGCAGTTCTTC. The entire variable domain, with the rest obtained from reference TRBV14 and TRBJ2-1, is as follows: EAGVTQFPSHSVIEKGQTVTLRCDPISGHDNLYWYRRVMGKEIKFLLHFVKESKQDESGMPNNRFLAERTGGTYSTLKVQPAELEDSGVYFCASSQAGTDTLNEQFFGPGTRLTVL.

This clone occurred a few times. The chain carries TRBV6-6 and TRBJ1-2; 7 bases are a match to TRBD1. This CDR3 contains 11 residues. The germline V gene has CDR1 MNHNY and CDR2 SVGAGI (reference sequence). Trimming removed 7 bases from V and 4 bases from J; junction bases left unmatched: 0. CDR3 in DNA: TGTGCCAGCACAGGGGGCTATGGCTACACCTTC. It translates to CASTGGYGYTF.

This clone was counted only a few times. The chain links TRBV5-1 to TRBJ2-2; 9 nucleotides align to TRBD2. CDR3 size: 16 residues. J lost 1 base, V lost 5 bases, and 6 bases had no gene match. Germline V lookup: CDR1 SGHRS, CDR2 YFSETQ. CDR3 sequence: CASSDSGGLNTGELFF. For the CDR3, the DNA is TGCGCCAGCAGTGATAGCGGGGGACTGAACACCGGGGAGCTGTTTTTT.

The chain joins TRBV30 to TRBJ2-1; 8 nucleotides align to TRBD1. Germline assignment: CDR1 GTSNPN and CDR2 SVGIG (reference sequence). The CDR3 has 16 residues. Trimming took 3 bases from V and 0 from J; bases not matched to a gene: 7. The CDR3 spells CAWSQPGQGSYNEQFF. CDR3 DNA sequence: TGTGCCTGGAGCCAACCCGGACAGGGCTCCTACAATGAGCAGTTCTTC.

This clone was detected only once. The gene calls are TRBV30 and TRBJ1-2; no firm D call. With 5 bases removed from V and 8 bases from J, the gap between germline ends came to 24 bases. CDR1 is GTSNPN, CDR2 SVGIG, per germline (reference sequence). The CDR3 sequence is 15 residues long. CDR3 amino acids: CAWAPRETKVGGYTF. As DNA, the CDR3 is TGTGCCTGGGCCCCCCGGGAGACCAAGGTGGGCGGCTACACCTTC. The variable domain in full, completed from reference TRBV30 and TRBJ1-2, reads SQTIHQWPATLVQPVGSPLSLECTVEGTSNPNLYWYRQAAGRGLQLLFYSVGIGQISSEVPQNLSASRPQDRQFILSSKKLLLSDSGFYLCAWAPRETKVGGYTFGSGTRLTVV.

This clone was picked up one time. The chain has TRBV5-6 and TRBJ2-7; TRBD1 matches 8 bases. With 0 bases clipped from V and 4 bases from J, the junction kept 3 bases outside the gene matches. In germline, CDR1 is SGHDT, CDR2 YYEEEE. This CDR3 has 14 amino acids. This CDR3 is CASSLVDRAYEQYF. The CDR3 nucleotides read TGTGCCAGCAGCTTGGTGGACAGGGCATACGAGCAGTACTTC.

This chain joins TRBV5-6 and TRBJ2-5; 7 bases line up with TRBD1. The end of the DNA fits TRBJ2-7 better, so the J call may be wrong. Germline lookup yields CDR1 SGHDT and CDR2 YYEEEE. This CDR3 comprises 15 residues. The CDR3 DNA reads TGTGCCAGCAGCTTTGGCTGGACAGGATACTACGAGCAGTACTTC. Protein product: CASSFGWTGYYEQYF.

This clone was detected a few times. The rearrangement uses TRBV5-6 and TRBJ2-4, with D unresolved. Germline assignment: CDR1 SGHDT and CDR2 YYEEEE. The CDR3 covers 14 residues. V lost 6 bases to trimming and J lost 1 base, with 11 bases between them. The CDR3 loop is CASNPTQAKNIQYF. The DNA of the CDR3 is TGTGCCAGCAACCCGACTCAGGCCAAAAACATTCAGTACTTC.

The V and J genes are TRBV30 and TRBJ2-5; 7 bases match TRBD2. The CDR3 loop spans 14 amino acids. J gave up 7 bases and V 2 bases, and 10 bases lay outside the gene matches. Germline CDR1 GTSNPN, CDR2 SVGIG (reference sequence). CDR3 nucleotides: TGTGCCTGGAGTCGGGCAAGCGGGGTGGGGACCCAGTACTTC. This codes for CAWSRASGVGTQYF. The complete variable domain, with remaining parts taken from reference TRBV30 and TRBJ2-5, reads SQTIHQWPATLVQPVGSPLSLECTVEGTSNPNLYWYRQAAGRGLQLLFYSVGIGQISSEVPQNLSASRPQDRQFILSSKKLLLSDSGFYLCAWSRASGVGTQYFGPGTRLLVL.

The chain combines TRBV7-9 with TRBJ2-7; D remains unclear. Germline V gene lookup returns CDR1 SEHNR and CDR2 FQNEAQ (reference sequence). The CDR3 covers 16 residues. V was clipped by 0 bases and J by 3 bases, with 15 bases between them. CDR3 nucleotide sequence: TGTGCCAGCAGCTTAGCCGGTTTTGCCACTTTCTACGAGCAGTACTTC. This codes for CASSLAGFATFYEQYF. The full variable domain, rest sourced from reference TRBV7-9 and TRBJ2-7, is DTGVSQNPRHKITKRGQNVTFRCDPISEHNRLYWYRQTLGQGPEFLTYFQNEAQLEKSRLLSDRFSAERPKGSFSTLEIQRTEQGDSAMYLCASSLAGFATFYEQYFGPGTRLTVT.

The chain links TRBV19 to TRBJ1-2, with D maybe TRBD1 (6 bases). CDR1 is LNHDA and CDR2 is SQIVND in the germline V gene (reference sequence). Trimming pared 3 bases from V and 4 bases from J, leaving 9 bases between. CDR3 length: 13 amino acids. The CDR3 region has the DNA TGTGCCAGTAGTATTGGGACATTCTATGGCTACACCTTC. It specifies CASSIGTFYGYTF.

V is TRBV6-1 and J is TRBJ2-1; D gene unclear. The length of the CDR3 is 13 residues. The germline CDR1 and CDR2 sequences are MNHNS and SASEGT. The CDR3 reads CVARLNSYNEQFF. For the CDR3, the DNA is TGTGTCGCTAGATTAAACTCCTACAATGAGCAGTTCTTC.

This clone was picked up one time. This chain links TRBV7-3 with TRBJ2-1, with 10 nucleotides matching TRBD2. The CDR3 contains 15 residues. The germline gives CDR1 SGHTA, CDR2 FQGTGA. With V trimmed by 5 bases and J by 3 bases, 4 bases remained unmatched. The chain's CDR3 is CASSLSGGHYNEQFF. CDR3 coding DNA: TGTGCCAGCAGCCTTAGCGGGGGGCACTACAATGAGCAGTTCTTC.

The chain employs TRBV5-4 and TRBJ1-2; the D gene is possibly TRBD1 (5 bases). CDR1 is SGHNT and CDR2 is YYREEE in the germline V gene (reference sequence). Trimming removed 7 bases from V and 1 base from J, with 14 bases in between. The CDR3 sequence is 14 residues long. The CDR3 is CASGSGGLNYGYTF. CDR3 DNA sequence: TGTGCCAGCGGCAGCGGGGGTCTTAACTATGGCTACACCTTC.

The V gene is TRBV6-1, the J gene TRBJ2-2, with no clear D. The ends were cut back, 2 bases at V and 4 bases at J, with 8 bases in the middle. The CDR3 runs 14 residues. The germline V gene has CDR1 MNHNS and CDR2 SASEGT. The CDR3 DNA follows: TGTGCCAGCAGTGAATTCGTGTTCACCGGGGAGCTGTTTTTT. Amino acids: CASSEFVFTGELFF.

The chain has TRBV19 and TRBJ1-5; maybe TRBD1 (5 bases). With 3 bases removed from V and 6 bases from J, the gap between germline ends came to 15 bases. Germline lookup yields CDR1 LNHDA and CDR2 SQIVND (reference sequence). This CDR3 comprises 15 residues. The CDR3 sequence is CASSIGGERGQPQHF. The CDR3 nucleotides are TGTGCCAGTAGTATCGGGGGGGAGAGAGGTCAGCCCCAGCATTTT. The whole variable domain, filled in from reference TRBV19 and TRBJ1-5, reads DGGITQSPKYLFRKEGQNVTLSCEQNLNHDAMYWYRQDPGQGLRLIYYSQIVNDFQKGDIAEGYSVSREKKESFPLTVTSAQKNPTAFYLCASSIGGERGQPQHFGDGTRLSIL.

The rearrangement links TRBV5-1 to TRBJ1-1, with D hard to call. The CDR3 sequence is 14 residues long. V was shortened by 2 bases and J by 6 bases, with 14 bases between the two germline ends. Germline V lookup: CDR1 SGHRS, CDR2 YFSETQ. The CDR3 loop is CASSLGLTGAEAFF. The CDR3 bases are TGCGCCAGCAGCTTAGGACTAACTGGGGCTGAAGCTTTCTTT.